A selection of T cell receptor beta chains follows, all from one sample in a study. TCRdb passed the reads through MiXCR, listing each CDR3 protein once. This table has around 5,200 distinct CDR3 sequences, roughly 10% appearing once. Sequencing was performed on CD4+ T cells from synovial fluid. The receptors derive from a human donor with rheumatoid arthritis. The CDR3 runs from the conserved cysteine through the conserved F or W. D genes are given only for firm matches. Size is stated for part of the rows, as once, few or many counts, or as a class when the clone is expanded.

clone size	D gene	V gene	J gene	CDR3 protein	CDR3 DNA
many	TRBD1	TRBV18	TRBJ2-1	CASSTGTGGPNEQFF	TGTGCCAGCTCCACCGGGACAGGGGGCCCCAATGAGCAGTTCTTC
-	-	TRBV7-2	TRBJ2-7	CASSSRSGPLYEQYF	TGTGCCAGCAGCTCTAGATCGGGACCCCTCTACGAGCAGTACTTC
medium-sized	TRBD1	TRBV11-2	TRBJ2-4	CASSPPGQGLIQYF	TGTGCCAGCAGCCCGCCGGGACAGGGGCTGATTCAGTACTTC
medium-sized	-	TRBV7-3	TRBJ2-1	CASSRVGEGYNEQFF	TGTGCCAGCAGCAGGGTTGGGGAAGGCTACAATGAGCAGTTCTTC
few	TRBD1	TRBV18	TRBJ2-4	CASSQGQGENIQYF	TGTGCCAGCTCACAAGGACAGGGGGAAAACATTCAGTACTTC
many	-	TRBV18	TRBJ2-5	CASSPSELAGQETQYF	TGTGCCAGCTCTCCCAGTGAATTAGCCGGTCAAGAGACCCAGTACTTC
medium-sized	-	TRBV10-3	TRBJ2-1	CAISEYEDEQFF	TGTGCCATCAGTGAGTACGAGGATGAGCAGTTCTTC
few	-	TRBV28	TRBJ1-5	CASSLDGDNQPQHF	TGTGCCAGCAGTTTGGACGGAGACAATCAGCCCCAGCATTTT
-	TRBD1	TRBV11-2	TRBJ1-1	CASSWRQGGTEAFF	TGTGCCAGCAGCTGGAGACAGGGCGGCACTGAAGCTTTCTTT
many	-	TRBV12-3/TRBV12-4	TRBJ2-1	CASSSGITYNEQFF	TGTGCCAGCAGTTCCGGGATAACCTACAATGAGCAGTTCTTC
medium-sized	-	TRBV5-1	TRBJ2-1	CASSLGSTTYNEQFF	TGCGCCAGCAGCTTGGGTTCTACTACCTACAATGAGCAGTTCTTC
-	-	TRBV5-1	TRBJ2-1	CASSPGDSNEQFF	TGCGCCAGCAGCCCGGGAGATTCGAATGAGCAGTTCTTC
-	TRBD2	TRBV5-8	TRBJ2-5	CASSFFSGTSGRGRETQYF	TGTGCCAGCAGCTTCTTTTCAGGGACTAGCGGGAGAGGCAGAGAGACCCAGTACTTC
-	-	TRBV28	TRBJ1-2	CANSPTGALANYGYTF	TGTGCCAACAGTCCGACAGGAGCGTTAGCTAACTATGGCTACACCTTC
once	-	TRBV4-1	TRBJ1-1	CASSWTGMSTEAFF	TGCGCCAGCAGCTGGACCGGGATGAGCACTGAAGCTTTCTTT
many	TRBD1	TRBV19	TRBJ1-5	CASSITGGGQPQHF	TGTGCCAGTAGTATCACAGGGGGCGGCCAGCCCCAGCATTTT
medium-sized	-	TRBV21-1	TRBJ2-1	CASSNDRDRDYNEQFF	TGTGCCAGCAGCAACGACCGGGACAGGGATTACAATGAGCAGTTCTTC
many	-	TRBV10-3	TRBJ1-1	CAISRLQGENTEAFF	TGTGCCATCAGTAGGTTACAGGGTGAAAACACTGAAGCTTTCTTT
few	TRBD2	TRBV6-5	TRBJ2-7	CAGRKLADLPYEQYF	TGTGCCGGCAGAAAACTAGCGGACCTTCCCTACGAGCAGTACTTC
medium-sized	TRBD2	TRBV20-1	TRBJ2-7	CSGERDSYEQYF	TGCAGTGGGGAGCGGGACTCCTACGAGCAGTACTTC
-	-	TRBV20-1	TRBJ2-1	CSVDRSYNEQFF	TGCAGTGTAGACAGGAGCTACAATGAGCAGTTCTTC
many	TRBD1	TRBV7-6	TRBJ1-1	CASSLAPGQGANTEAFF	TGTGCCAGCAGCTTAGCCCCGGGACAGGGGGCTAACACTGAAGCTTTCTTT
large	TRBD2	TRBV10-2	TRBJ2-7	CASSDGSGGSYEQYF	TGCGCCAGCAGTGATGGGTCGGGAGGCTCCTACGAGCAGTACTTC
many	-	TRBV5-1	TRBJ2-2	CASRHDSNTGELFF	TGCGCCAGCAGACACGACAGTAACACCGGGGAGCTGTTTTTT
large	-	TRBV7-2	TRBJ1-1	CASSLTGMDTEAFF	TGTGCCAGCAGCTTAACAGGGATGGACACTGAAGCTTTCTTT
many	-	TRBV5-1	TRBJ2-2	CASSPLRESFANTGELFF	TGCGCCAGCAGCCCCTTACGAGAGTCGTTCGCGAACACCGGGGAGCTGTTTTTT
many	-	TRBV6-5	TRBJ1-5	CASSQGQRGPGQPQHF	TGTGCCAGCAGTCAGGGACAACGGGGCCCAGGTCAGCCCCAGCATTTT
-	TRBD1	TRBV18	TRBJ2-2	CASSLHDRVVNTGELFF	TGTGCCAGCTCACTCCATGACAGGGTAGTTAACACCGGGGAGCTGTTTTTT
-	-	TRBV18	TRBJ2-1	CASSIGSYNEQFF	TGTGCCAGCTCCATCGGCTCCTACAATGAGCAGTTCTTC
medium-sized	-	TRBV10-1	TRBJ1-1	CASSGHRAGMNTEAFF	TGCGCCAGCAGTGGACACAGGGCCGGGATGAACACTGAAGCTTTCTTT
medium-sized	-	TRBV9	TRBJ2-1	CASSASTGIYNEQFF	TGTGCCAGCAGCGCCTCCACAGGGATCTACAATGAGCAGTTCTTC
many	-	TRBV6-1	TRBJ2-3	CASSAVLSTDTQYF	TGTGCCAGCAGTGCCGTTTTAAGCACAGATACGCAGTATTTT
many	TRBD1	TRBV5-1	TRBJ2-5	CASSLQGAQETQYF	TGCGCCAGCAGCTTACAGGGGGCCCAAGAGACCCAGTACTTC
-	TRBD2	TRBV18	TRBJ2-1	CASSPGTTSNEQFF	TGTGCCAGCTCACCCGGGACTACCAGCAATGAGCAGTTCTTC
few	TRBD1	TRBV6-5	TRBJ2-3	CASSFDRGATDTQYF	TGTGCCAGCAGTTTCGACAGGGGAGCGACAGATACGCAGTATTTT
many	-	TRBV5-5	TRBJ1-4	CASSLGSATNEKLFF	TGTGCCAGCAGCTTGGGCTCTGCAACTAATGAAAAACTGTTTTTT
many	-	TRBV6-6	TRBJ1-5	CASSYSPGRNQPQHF	TGTGCCAGCAGTTACTCCCCGGGCCGTAATCAGCCCCAGCATTTT
many	TRBD1	TRBV18	TRBJ2-7	CASSAGTGGRNEQYF	TGTGCCAGCTCAGCCGGGACAGGGGGCCGGAACGAGCAGTACTTC
medium-sized	TRBD2	TRBV3-1	TRBJ2-5	CASSQDWAGGRSQYF	TGTGCCAGCAGCCAAGATTGGGCGGGAGGGCGGTCCCAGTACTTC
many	-	TRBV2	TRBJ2-1	CASSRALYNEQFF	TGTGCCAGCAGTCGGGCCCTCTACAATGAGCAGTTCTTC
medium-sized	TRBD1	TRBV18	TRBJ2-5	CASSLGTGTETQYF	TGTGCCAGCTCTCTCGGGACAGGGACTGAGACCCAGTACTTC
many	-	TRBV15	TRBJ1-4	CATRKQGATNEKLFF	TGTGCCACCAGAAAACAGGGTGCAACTAATGAAAAACTGTTTTTT
medium-sized	TRBD2	TRBV5-1	TRBJ2-7	CASSSGTSGTYEQYF	TGCGCCAGCAGCTCGGGGACTAGCGGGACCTACGAGCAGTACTTC
few	-	TRBV12-3/TRBV12-4	TRBJ1-2	CASSLFWGSTQGYTF	TGTGCCAGCAGTTTGTTTTGGGGCTCAACTCAAGGCTACACCTTC
many	-	TRBV15	TRBJ2-1	CATSRDPLRDEQFF	TGTGCCACCAGCAGAGATCCTTTGAGAGATGAGCAGTTCTTC
many	TRBD2	TRBV30	TRBJ2-3	CACLTSGGAQYF	TGTGCCTGCCTCACTAGCGGGGGAGCGCAGTATTTT
many	-	TRBV30	TRBJ2-2	CAWSVTTINTGELFF	TGTGCCTGGAGTGTAACGACAATAAACACCGGGGAGCTGTTTTTT
many	-	TRBV18	TRBJ2-5	CASSGPAGIQETQYF	TGTGCCAGCTCAGGCCCGGCCGGTATCCAAGAGACCCAGTACTTC
many	-	TRBV3-1	TRBJ2-5	CASSQGAGYIQETQYF	TGTGCCAGCAGCCAAGGTGCAGGGTATATTCAAGAGACCCAGTACTTC
medium-sized	-	TRBV11-2	TRBJ2-2	CASSLMGLGNTGELFF	TGTGCCAGCAGCCTTATGGGCCTGGGGAACACCGGGGAGCTGTTTTTT
many	TRBD2	TRBV3-1	TRBJ2-3	CASSQDLRSGSWYF	TGTGCCAGCAGCCAAGATCTAAGGAGCGGGAGTTGGTATTTT